The 15 T cell receptor beta chains below all came from one sample that was sequenced in a study of CD8 T cells in Susac syndrome. It was with random hexamers that roughly 0.45 to 1 ug RNA was reverse transcribed. A single record per CDR3 protein comes from TCRdb applying MiXCR to the immunoSEQ multiplex PCR reads. The table has about 190,000 distinct CDR3 sequences, around 95% seen once. Source material: CD4+ T cells from PBMCs. Source of these receptors: a human donor with Susac syndrome.

The J gene is TRBJ1-1, the V gene TRBV12-3 or TRBV12-4; 8 positions match TRBD1. The CDR3 spans 14 residues. V was clipped by 2 bases and J by 7 bases; unmatched bases: 6. In nucleotides, the CDR3 is TGTGCCAGCAGTTTACTCCAGGGGGCTCTTGAAGCTTTCTTT. Its translation is CASSLLQGALEAFF.

The chain uses TRBV29-1 and TRBJ2-7, with TRBD1 matching 11 bases. Germline CDR1 SQVTM, CDR2 ANQGSEA. Germline trimming cut 1 base from V and 6 bases from J; bases unmatched to any gene: 5. The CDR3 extends over 14 amino acids. CDR3 residues: CSVEVGQGVAEQYF. DNA for the CDR3: TGCAGCGTTGAAGTGGGACAGGGGGTGGCCGAGCAGTACTTC.

DNA of the CDR3: TGTGCCAGTAGTACCACAGGGGGCGGTCAGCCCCAGCATTTT. Translation gives CASSTTGGGQPQHF. The genes are TRBV19 and TRBJ1-5; 9 nucleotides align to TRBD1. The CDR3 is 14 residues long. The V segment lost 4 bases and the J segment 6 bases; nucleotides outside the gene matches: 4. The germline V gene encodes CDR1 LNHDA and CDR2 SQIVND (reference sequence).

In DNA form, the CDR3 reads TGCAGTGCTCTCCGATTAGGGGATGAGCAGTTCTTC. This encodes CSALRLGDEQFF. The chain couples TRBV20-1 to TRBJ2-1; D perhaps matches TRBD1 (5 bases). Trimming took off 5 bases at V and 8 bases at J, with 13 bases between the two ends. Germline lookup yields CDR1 DFQATT and CDR2 SNEGSKA (reference sequence). The length of the CDR3 is 12 residues.

CDR3 nucleotide sequence: TGTGCCAGTAGTACCCTCCCCAGGACAGGGGGCACTGAAGCTTTCTTT. It yields the protein CASSTLPRTGGTEAFF. This chain joins TRBV19 and TRBJ1-1, with TRBD1 matching 10 bases. Looked up from germline, CDR1 is LNHDA and CDR2 is SQIVND (reference sequence). CDR3 length equals 16 residues. V shed 4 bases, J shed 4 bases, and the junction held 9 bases outside the gene matches.

J is TRBJ1-1 and V is TRBV20-1; D may be TRBD1 (5 bases). Per the germline V gene, CDR1 is DFQATT and CDR2 is SNEGSKA (reference sequence). Trimming shortened V by 6 bases and J by 3 bases, and 14 bases separated the two germline ends. CDR3 length equals 13 residues. The CDR3 nucleotides are TGCAGTGCAACGGGTCTGGGGGACACTGAAGCTTTCTTT. Amino acid sequence: CSATGLGDTEAFF.

The V call is TRBV20-1, the J call TRBJ2-1; 8 bases fit TRBD2. The CDR3 is made up of 16 amino acids. The V and J ends lost 3 bases and 0 bases, in that order; junction bases with no gene match: 7. Germline V gene data show CDR1 as DFQATT and CDR2 as SNEGSKA (reference sequence). CDR3 sequence reads: CSASPPAGGSYNEQFF. CDR3 DNA sequence: TGCAGTGCTAGCCCCCCCGCGGGGGGCTCCTACAATGAGCAGTTCTTC.

The V and J genes are TRBV29-1 and TRBJ2-2; the match to TRBD1 covers 8 bases. V dropped 7 bases and J dropped 2; count of bases not matched to a gene: 6. The CDR3 has 14 residues. Germline V lookup: CDR1 SQVTM, CDR2 ANQGSEA. CDR3 coding DNA: TGCAGCGCTACGGGACAGGAAAACACCGGGGAGCTGTTTTTT. This gives the protein CSATGQENTGELFF.

This chain joins TRBV29-1 and TRBJ1-1, with D hard to call. CDR1 and CDR2 (germline): SQVTM, ANQGSEA. The CDR3 spans 12 residues. Deletions cut 3 bases from V and 0 bases from J, with 5 bases between. CDR3 sequence (DNA): TGCAGCGTTGACGGCTTGAACACTGAAGCTTTCTTT. Protein: CSVDGLNTEAFF.

On this clonotype: One junction end disagrees with the germline gene, perhaps due to a read error. V gene TRBV20-1 combines with J gene TRBJ2-2, with 8 positions matching TRBD1. The germline CDR1 and CDR2 sequences are DFQATT and SNEGSKA (reference sequence). The CDR3 runs to 13 residues. CDR3 in DNA: TGCAGTGCGGACAGGGAGAACACCGGGGAGCTATTTTTT. Its protein is CSADRENTGELFF.

V gene TRBV20-1 combines with J gene TRBJ1-5, with 8 positions matching TRBD1. Germline trimming cut 2 bases from V and 3 bases from J; bases unmatched to any gene: 6. Germline V gene sequence: CDR1 DFQATT, CDR2 SNEGSKA (reference sequence). CDR3 size: 15 residues. The chain's CDR3 is CSARPTGQDNQPQHF. CDR3 coding DNA: TGCAGTGCTAGACCTACGGGACAGGACAATCAGCCCCAGCATTTT.

The chain employs TRBV7-9 and TRBJ2-4; D unclear. Between the trimmed V and J ends, which lost 1 base and 5 bases, there was a span of 6 bases. Germline CDR1 SEHNR, CDR2 FQNEAQ (reference sequence). CDR3 length: 13 amino acids. The CDR3 here is CASSLGDQNIQYF. CDR3 DNA: TGTGCCAGCAGCTTAGGTGACCAAAACATTCAGTACTTC.

V gene TRBV6-5 combines with J gene TRBJ1-6; 12 nucleotides line up with TRBD1. Trimming took 4 bases from V and 8 from J; bases not matched to a gene: 12. The CDR3 length is 18 residues. Germline loops: CDR1 MNHEY, CDR2 SVGAGI. The CDR3 region is CASSSSGTGGAPHSPLHF. The CDR3 coding sequence is TGTGCCAGCAGTTCCTCCGGGACAGGGGGCGCCCCCCATTCACCCCTCCACTTT.

This sequence joins TRBV6-5 and TRBJ2-7; D remains unclear. Germline-derived CDR1 and CDR2 are MNHEY and SVGAGI. The ends were cut back, 4 bases at V and 0 bases at J, with 16 bases in the middle. This CDR3 has 16 amino acids. CDR3 sequence: CASSSPTWAGSYEQYF. The CDR3 DNA sequence: TGTGCCAGCAGTTCCCCGACTTGGGCTGGCTCCTACGAGCAGTACTTC.

Only one count was recorded for this clonotype. The genes are TRBV15 and TRBJ2-7, with D perhaps matching TRBD1 (6 bases). Trimming took 1 base from V and 2 from J, leaving 15 bases between them. In germline, CDR1 is LNHNV, CDR2 YYDKDF (reference sequence). The CDR3 covers 16 residues. The CDR3 sequence: CATSRATGITTYEQYF. The CDR3, as DNA: TGTGCCACCAGCAGAGCCACAGGGATAACTACCTACGAGCAGTACTTC.